This T cell receptor (beta chain) was sequenced for a study of blood T cell repertoires in COVID-19. The method was immunoSEQ multiplex PCR; TCRdb's version includes in-frame clones alone and lacks a portion of them. Of 25,000 to 35,000 clones in the sample, 84% are singletons; the top ten hold roughly 14%. The specimen was peripheral blood. The TCR originated in a human donor in a cohort sampled during active COVID-19.

In DNA, the CDR3 is TGCGCCAGCAGCTTGACTAGCGGGGCCACAGATACGCAGTATTTT. It encodes CASSLTSGATDTQYF. This sequence joins TRBV5-1 and TRBJ2-3; 10 nucleotides line up with TRBD2. The trim removed 1 base at V and 2 bases at J, leaving 1 base unmatched. The CDR3 covers 15 residues. The V gene's germline CDR1 is SGHRS and CDR2 YFSETQ.